The 21 T cell receptor beta chains listed next were all sequenced from one sample in a study of radiotherapy plus CTLA-4 blockade in lung cancer. This table comes from immunoSEQ multiplex PCR, and its TCRdb copy is limited to in-frame clones, with some not included. Among 45,000 or so clones listed, around 69% were seen once. The sequenced sample was peripheral blood, obtained from a patient treated with radiotherapy plus ipilimumab. These receptors were taken from a human donor with non-small cell lung cancer who had stable disease on radiotherapy plus ipilimumab.

A note on this clone: At one boundary the junction diverges from the germline segment, which might be a read error. Other DNA sequences from this sample encode an identical CDR3 as well. V is TRBV25-1 and J is TRBJ1-1; tentative D call: TRBD1 (5 bases). This CDR3 is built from 14 residues. In germline, CDR1 is MGHDK, CDR2 SYGVNS. CDR3 sequence: CASSDPWDLSEAFF. In DNA form, the CDR3 reads TGTGCCAGTAGTGACCCCTGGGACTTATCTGAAGCTTTCTTT.

Note on this clone: A read error may account for a junction end that differs from germline. This chain joins TRBV7-8 and TRBJ2-1; perhaps D is TRBD1 or TRBD2 (5 bases each). Germline V gives CDR1 SGHVS, CDR2 FQNEAQ. This CDR3 is built from 13 residues. The CDR3 sequence: CASSPRRDGGLLF. CDR3 bases: TGTGCCAGCAGCCCCAGACGGGACGGAGGCCTCCTCTTC.

This chain connects TRBV19 to TRBJ1-2; D may be TRBD1 (5 bases). CDR3 size: 13 residues. With 8 bases removed from V and 3 bases from J, the gap between germline ends came to 13 bases. Germline CDR1 and CDR2: LNHDA and SQIVND (reference sequence). Here the CDR3 DNA reads TGTGCCAGTGCATGGGGAGGGGACTATGGCTACACCTTC. It specifies CASAWGGDYGYTF. The full variable domain, with the rest looked up from reference TRBV19 and TRBJ1-2, is DGGITQSPKYLFRKEGQNVTLSCEQNLNHDAMYWYRQDPGQGLRLIYYSQIVNDFQKGDIAEGYSVSREKKESFPLTVTSAQKNPTAFYLCASAWGGDYGYTFGSGTRLTVV.

The chain links TRBV6-1 to TRBJ1-6; D possibly corresponds to TRBD1 (5 bases). Looked up from germline, CDR1 is MNHNS and CDR2 is SASEGT. The ends were cut back, 1 base at V and 4 bases at J, with 8 bases in the middle. The CDR3 sequence is 15 residues long. DNA for the CDR3: TGTGCCAGCAGTGAAGGACAGCCTTATAATTCACCCCTCCACTTT. Residues: CASSEGQPYNSPLHF.

V is TRBV19 and J is TRBJ1-5; no clear D. The germline CDR1 and CDR2 sequences are LNHDA and SQIVND (reference sequence). The length of the CDR3 is 15 residues. V shed 1 base and J shed 6 bases, with 13 bases lying between them. CDR3 sequence (DNA): TGTGCCAGTAGTATAGGTCCAGGTGCACCTCAGCCCCAGCATTTT. Translation: CASSIGPGAPQPQHF.

The sample holds a few counts of this clone. The chain carries TRBV6-5 and TRBJ2-3; tentatively, D is TRBD2 (7 bases). Trimming took 5 bases from V and 9 from J, leaving 15 bases between them. This CDR3 spans 13 amino acids. Germline CDR1 is MNHEY and CDR2 is SVGAGI. CDR3 sequence (DNA): TGTGCCAGCAGTGCGATTAGGGGGGGGACGCAGTATTTT. Translated, it gives CASSAIRGGTQYF.

The J gene is TRBJ1-1, the V gene TRBV7-2; D is possibly TRBD1 (5 bases). The CDR3 is made up of 13 amino acids. V lost 4 bases to trimming and J lost 7 bases, with 13 bases between them. CDR1 and CDR2 (germline): SGHTA, FQGNSA. The CDR3 here is CASSSLNGGEAFF. CDR3 in DNA: TGTGCCAGCAGCTCCCTAAACGGGGGTGAAGCTTTCTTT.

This clone showed up just a few times. The chain joins TRBV11-2 to TRBJ1-3; D is unresolved. Germline CDR1 SGHAT, CDR2 FQNNGV. The V gene lost 4 bases and the J gene lost 0 bases, with 10 bases spanning the gap. The CDR3 has 15 amino acids. For the CDR3, the DNA is TGTGCCAGCAGCTCAAACAGAGACTCTGGAAACACCATATATTTT. Translating it yields CASSSNRDSGNTIYF. Together with reference TRBV11-2 and TRBJ1-3, the CDR3 gives the full variable domain: EAGVAQSPRYKIIEKRQSVAFWCNPISGHATLYWYQQILGQGPKLLIQFQNNGVVDDSQLPKDRFSAERLKGVDSTLKIQPAKLEDSAVYLCASSSNRDSGNTIYFGEGSWLTVV.

This chain uses TRBV19 with TRBJ1-2, with a tentative D call TRBD1 (5 bases). Germline V gene data show CDR1 as LNHDA and CDR2 as SQIVND (reference sequence). CDR3 length: 13 residues. V lost 3 bases and J lost 5, with 10 bases in between. The CDR3 sequence: CASSIEGRYGYTF. The CDR3, as DNA: TGTGCCAGTAGTATCGAGGGGAGGTATGGCTACACCTTC.

This chain joins TRBV5-3 and TRBJ2-3, with 10 bases matching TRBD2. TRBV5-3 is reported as an ORF; its role is uncertain. V lost 9 bases to trimming and J lost 2 bases; unmatched junction nucleotides: 6. This CDR3 region has 14 residues. The CDR3 is CATLAGANTDTQYF. The CDR3 DNA reads as TGTGCCACGCTAGCGGGGGCCAACACAGATACGCAGTATTTT.

The chain recombines TRBV9 with TRBJ1-2; 8 nucleotides agree with TRBD1. The CDR3 extends over 16 amino acids. Germline V gives CDR1 SGDLS, CDR2 YYNGEE. V shed 4 bases and J 8 bases; nucleotides not matched to a gene: 16. For the CDR3, the DNA is TGTGCCAGCAGCCCCAAGGGACAGGTGATAGGAGGAGGCTACACCTTC. Translating gives CASSPKGQVIGGGYTF.

V gene TRBV18 combines with J gene TRBJ1-1, with D perhaps TRBD1 (5 bases). Germline V lookup: CDR1 KGHSH, CDR2 LQKENI. The V and J ends lost 2 bases and 5 bases respectively, with 18 bases between them. The CDR3 loop spans 16 amino acids. This CDR3 is CASSPVSGLSGTEAFF. Here the CDR3 DNA reads TGTGCCAGCTCACCAGTCTCCGGACTCTCAGGGACTGAAGCTTTCTTT.

The V call is TRBV7-2, the J call TRBJ2-5; 10 bases fit TRBD2. Germline CDR1 reads SGHTA; CDR2 reads FQGNSA. The CDR3 is 15 amino acids. The trim removed 5 bases at V and 3 bases at J, leaving 6 bases unmatched. The CDR3 here is CASSAWTSGKETQYF. The CDR3 nucleotides read TGTGCCAGCAGCGCCTGGACTAGCGGAAAAGAGACCCAGTACTTC.

The CDR3 reads CASSFDGNQPQHF. CDR3 DNA: TGTGCCAGCAGTTTCGACGGTAATCAGCCCCAGCATTTT. The chain recombines TRBV2 with TRBJ1-5, with no clear D. Germline V CDR1 and CDR2: SNHLY, FYNNEI. The CDR3 is made up of 13 amino acids. Trimming stripped 5 bases from V and 4 bases from J, with 9 bases between.

CDR3 DNA sequence: TGTGCCAGTACCCAACCACCCGGACAGGGCGGCACCGGGGAGCTGTTTTTT. It yields the protein CASTQPPGQGGTGELFF. The gene calls are TRBV19 and TRBJ2-2; 8 nucleotides agree with TRBD1. Looked up from germline, CDR1 is LNHDA and CDR2 is SQIVND (reference sequence). The CDR3 spans 17 residues. V lost 7 bases and J lost 4; bases outside the gene matches: 14.

This chain connects TRBV28 to TRBJ1-1, with D perhaps TRBD1 (6 bases). The CDR3 has 14 residues. The ends were cut back, 4 bases at V and 4 bases at J, with 13 bases in the middle. Per the germline V gene, CDR1 is MDHEN and CDR2 is SYDVKM. The CDR3 protein is CASSSGTRGTEAFF. CDR3 DNA sequence: TGTGCCAGCAGTTCTGGGACAAGAGGCACTGAAGCTTTCTTT.

Only one count was recorded for this clone. This chain connects TRBV18 to TRBJ1-1; D call uncertain. The germline V gene has CDR1 KGHSH and CDR2 LQKENI. This CDR3 region has 14 residues. Trimming shortened V by 0 bases and J by 5 bases, and 10 bases separated the two germline ends. Here the CDR3 DNA reads TGTGCCAGCTCACCACCCCAAGGGCGGACTGAAGCTTTCTTT. This codes for CASSPPQGRTEAFF.

The chain recombines TRBV10-3 with TRBJ1-1, with a possible D match to TRBD1 (5 bases). Germline values: CDR1 ENHRY, CDR2 SYGVKD. Trimming left V 11 bases short and J 2 bases short, with 15 bases between. This CDR3 region has 13 residues. Here the CDR3 reads CAAQGDPNTEAFF. The CDR3 DNA sequence: TGTGCCGCTCAAGGGGACCCTAACACTGAAGCTTTCTTT.

This sequence joins TRBV9 and TRBJ2-1; D unresolved. The CDR3 has 11 amino acids. Trimming shortened V by 3 bases and J by 8 bases, and 6 bases separated the two germline ends. Germline CDR1 reads SGDLS; CDR2 reads YYNGEE. The CDR3 sequence is CASSAAHEQFF. Written as DNA, the CDR3 is TGTGCCAGCAGCGCCGCCCATGAGCAGTTCTTC. Complete variable domain (other parts from reference TRBV9 and TRBJ2-1): DSGVTQTPKHLITATGQRVTLRCSPRSGDLSVYWYQQSLDQGLQFLIQYYNGEERAKGNILERFSAQQFPDLHSELNLSSLELGDSALYFCASSAAHEQFFGPGTRLTVL.

This clone was counted only a few times. CDR3 coding DNA: TGTGCCAGCAGTCCGGGCGGGACCTACGAGCAGTACGTC. This translates into CASSPGGTYEQYV. This chain connects TRBV6-5 to TRBJ2-7, with D tentatively TRBD2 (6 bases). Trimming took off 5 bases at V and 2 bases at J, with 10 bases between the two ends. The CDR3 contains 13 residues. CDR1 is MNHEY, CDR2 SVGAGI, per germline.

This clone has only a few counts. The rearrangement uses TRBV6-5 and TRBJ1-1, with D uncertain. V lost 5 bases to trimming and J lost 3 bases, with 13 bases between them. This CDR3 comprises 14 residues. The germline V gene has CDR1 MNHEY and CDR2 SVGAGI. Here the CDR3 reads CASSPLWGDTEAFF. CDR3 nucleotide sequence: TGTGCCAGCAGTCCTCTATGGGGAGACACTGAAGCTTTCTTT.